The clone carrying this TCR beta chain was detected a few times. As yet, its antigen is unknown. This entry belongs to a study of cytomegalovirus exposure and HLA in healthy donors. This CDR3 spans 16 amino acids. The V gene end was trimmed by 3 bases and the J gene end by 2 bases; junction bases not matched to a gene: 5. Germline V gene data show CDR1 as KGHSH and CDR2 as LQKENI. PCR used 60 Vbeta primers and 13 Jbeta primers. Profiled with immunoSEQ multiplex PCR; TCRdb holds only in-frame clones, not every one. This table has 150,000 to 200,000 clones, 76% appearing once. Study-wide results and limits: Reported performance of the classifier showed diagnosis of cytomegalovirus status with high specificity and sensitivity. One variant, a missense change in DCLRE1C, was linked in a later analysis to TCR beta V- and J-gene trimming. In an earlier analysis, most TCR beta V segments were productive about 90% or about 30% of the time.

The study sampled nominally healthy donors, though unrecorded immune exposures were likely. V and J are TRBV18 and TRBJ2-3, with 10 bases identical to TRBD2. The sequence came from a female donor in good health and CMV-seronegative. Specimen: PBMCs. CDR3 region: CASSPRTSGATDTQYF. For the CDR3, the DNA is TGTGCCAGCTCACCGAGGACTAGCGGCGCCACAGATACGCAGTATTTT.